The 14 T cell receptor beta chains listed next were all sequenced from one sample in a study of shared clonotypes between healthy human individuals (TCRdb year 2020). The library relied on the immunoSEQ multiplex PCR assay. Imported from immuneACCESS, the table was reduced by TCRdb to in-frame sequences with V and J called. These copies leave out some clones; in studies compared against another copy, an unresolved V gene accounts for under half, and the cause of the remainder is not known. The sample table records approximately 2,000,000 clones; around 93% of these occur just once. The ten largest clones represent approximately 0.39% of the sample. The sequencing sample was made of naive CD4+ T cells from PBMCs. The meaning of the sample's cell subset or site label: CD45RA+ positively selected. These receptors were obtained from a man between 18 and 29 years old in good health. Some clones in this sample may be carry-over from other donors' samples.

This clone was counted only a few times. The CDR3 DNA reads as TGTGCCACCAAGGGGCCTGGGCCCAACCAGCCCCAGCATTTT. Translated, it gives CATKGPGPNQPQHF. This chain links TRBV15 with TRBJ1-5; D is possibly TRBD1 (5 bases). The V gene's germline CDR1 is LNHNV and CDR2 YYDKDF (reference sequence). Trimming removed 7 bases at V and 7 bases at J, with 17 bases between. This CDR3 has 14 amino acids.

CDR3 protein: CASNGGVNTDTQYF. The CDR3 DNA reads as TGTGCCAGCAACGGCGGGGTTAACACAGATACGCAGTATTTT. The rearrangement joins TRBV7-9 to TRBJ2-3; weak D call: TRBD2 (6 bases). The CDR3 runs 14 residues. Germline V gene data show CDR1 as SEHNR and CDR2 as FQNEAQ (reference sequence). V dropped 7 bases and J dropped 2 bases, with 13 bases sitting between them.

The J gene is TRBJ2-2, the V gene TRBV28, with a weak D call TRBD2 (7 bases). The CDR3 consists of 17 residues. Trimming left V 7 bases short and J 0 bases short, with 18 bases between. Germline V gives CDR1 MDHEN, CDR2 SYDVKM. The CDR3 DNA sequence: TGTGCCAGCACCTTGGGGGGAGGGGGAGCGAACACCGGGGAGCTGTTTTTT. Translating it yields CASTLGGGGANTGELFF. The whole variable domain, filled in from reference TRBV28 and TRBJ2-2, reads DVKVTQSSRYLVKRTGEKVFLECVQDMDHENMFWYRQDPGLGLRLIYFSYDVKMKEKGDIPEGYSVSREKKERFSLILESASTNQTSMYLCASTLGGGGANTGELFFGEGSRLTVL.

The chain employs TRBV7-2 and TRBJ2-6, with a weak D call TRBD2 (5 bases). This CDR3 contains 19 residues. Germline CDR1 reads SGHTA; CDR2 reads FQGNSA. V lost 4 bases and J 1 base, leaving 20 bases between the germline ends. The CDR3, as DNA: TGTGCCAGCAGCTCGTCGGGATATACAAAGGGTTCTGGGGCCAACGTCCTGACTTTC. Amino acids: CASSSSGYTKGSGANVLTF.

The rearrangement links TRBV9 to TRBJ1-2; possibly TRBD1 for D (5 bases). Germline loops: CDR1 SGDLS, CDR2 YYNGEE. V was clipped by 3 bases and J by 8 bases, with 14 bases between them. The CDR3 totals 13 residues. The CDR3: CASSARQGWGYTF. DNA of the CDR3: TGTGCCAGCAGCGCCCGGCAGGGTTGGGGCTACACCTTC.

The chain joins TRBV7-9 to TRBJ2-1; the D gene is possibly TRBD2 (6 bases). The germline V gene encodes CDR1 SEHNR and CDR2 FQNEAQ (reference sequence). The CDR3 has 15 amino acids. Trimming removed 5 bases at V and 3 bases at J, with 14 bases between. The CDR3 DNA sequence: TGTGCCAGCAGCCCTCCCGGGGGAGTCTACAATGAGCAGTTCTTC. Protein: CASSPPGGVYNEQFF. The whole variable domain, remainder taken from reference TRBV7-9 and TRBJ2-1, is DTGVSQNPRHKITKRGQNVTFRCDPISEHNRLYWYRQTLGQGPEFLTYFQNEAQLEKSRLLSDRFSAERPKGSFSTLEIQRTEQGDSAMYLCASSPPGGVYNEQFFGPGTRLTVL.

This chain joins TRBV5-1 and TRBJ1-1, with D uncertain. V lost 4 bases, J lost 6 bases, and 13 bases lay in between. The CDR3 sequence is 13 residues long. Germline loops: CDR1 SGHRS, CDR2 YFSETQ. The CDR3 sequence: CASSVPFGSEAFF. The CDR3 DNA reads TGCGCCAGCAGCGTACCCTTTGGATCTGAAGCTTTCTTT.

The DNA of the CDR3 is TGTGCCAGCTCCGGGGGGTACAGGCCTCAAATTTCCTACGAGCAGTACTTC. Its protein is CASSGGYRPQISYEQYF. This rearrangement joins TRBV18 to TRBJ2-7; 7 bases match TRBD2. CDR3 length: 17 amino acids. The J segment lost 1 base and the V segment lost 6 bases, leaving 15 bases of the junction unmatched. CDR1 and CDR2 from the germline V gene are KGHSH and LQKENI.

V usage is TRBV7-6 and J usage is TRBJ2-7; D is perhaps TRBD2 (6 bases). The V end was cut by 2 bases, the J end by 1 base, with 12 bases between. The germline CDR1 and CDR2 sequences are SGHVS and FNYEAQ. CDR3 size: 15 residues. Here the CDR3 DNA reads TGTGCCAGCAGCTTAAGACTAGGCAATTCCTACGAGCAGTACTTC. Protein product: CASSLRLGNSYEQYF.

The chain links TRBV19 to TRBJ2-2, with TRBD2 identical over 8 bases. This CDR3 contains 15 residues. The germline gives CDR1 LNHDA, CDR2 SQIVND (reference sequence). Losses at the gene ends were 5 bases for V and 4 bases for J; bases not matched to a gene: 6. The CDR3 here is CASSVLAGATGELFF. Here the CDR3 DNA reads TGTGCCAGTAGTGTTCTAGCGGGCGCCACCGGGGAGCTGTTTTTT.

This chain uses TRBV5-8 with TRBJ2-5, with 9 bases matching TRBD2. Germline values: CDR1 SGHTS, CDR2 YDEGEE. Trimming cost V 0 bases and J 1 base; bases outside gene matches: 4. The CDR3 is 16 amino acids. CDR3 sequence reads: CASSLGLSGSQETQYF. CDR3 DNA: TGTGCCAGCAGCTTGGGTCTTAGCGGGAGCCAAGAGACCCAGTACTTC.

V is TRBV6-5 and J is TRBJ2-3, with D uncertain. Germline lookup yields CDR1 MNHEY and CDR2 SVGAGI. V lost 4 bases to trimming and J lost 9 bases, with 11 bases between them. This CDR3 is built from 12 residues. The CDR3: CASSSSMNTQYF. The CDR3 DNA follows: TGTGCCAGCAGTTCCTCTATGAACACGCAGTATTTT.

About this clone itself: This sample also contains other DNA sequences that code for the same CDR3. The chain links TRBV6-5 to TRBJ2-2; D ambiguous. Germline values: CDR1 MNHEY, CDR2 SVGAGI. The CDR3 is 15 amino acids. V shed 0 bases and J shed 2 bases, with 7 bases lying between them. The CDR3 here is CASSYSPLNTGELFF. The CDR3 DNA is TGTGCCAGCAGTTACTCCCCCCTAAACACCGGGGAGCTGTTTTTT.

The rearrangement links TRBV6-1 to TRBJ1-6; 9 nucleotides agree with TRBD1. Germline CDR1 is MNHNS and CDR2 is SASEGT. V was pared by 6 bases and J by 11 bases, with 8 bases of the junction left unmatched. The CDR3 runs to 14 residues. As DNA, the CDR3 is TGTGCCAGCAGACCCGGGACAGGGCCGACACCCCTCCACTTT. Translation: CASRPGTGPTPLHF.